Each of the 7 T cell receptor beta chains below was sequenced from the same sample in a study of response to subunit inactivated influenza vaccine. MiXCR was run by TCRdb on the RT-PCR reads, yielding one entry per CDR3 protein. The data contain about 650,000 distinct CDR3 sequences, roughly 14% of them singletons. The source material was PBMCs from blood, sampled 11 to 12 days after vaccination. The receptor source for this set is a man aged 45-65 years who received an inactivated influenza vaccine.

This clonotype was detected a few times. CDR3 DNA sequence: TGTGCCTTCAACGGGAACACAGATACGCAGTATTTT. Translating it yields CAFNGNTDTQYF. The chain joins TRBV30 to TRBJ2-3, with a tentative D call TRBD2 (5 bases). The CDR3 is made up of 12 amino acids. Germline CDR1 GTSNPN, CDR2 SVGIG (reference sequence). Trimming shortened V by 7 bases and J by 2 bases, and 10 bases separated the two germline ends.

The rearrangement links TRBV6-5 to TRBJ2-2; D unresolved. From germline, CDR1 is MNHEY and CDR2 SVGAGI. The CDR3 runs to 16 residues. V was pared by 3 bases and J by 2 bases, with 13 bases between. The CDR3 spells CASSYLFRKNTGELFF. CDR3 coding DNA: TGTGCCAGCAGTTATTTGTTCCGGAAAAACACCGGGGAGCTGTTTTTT.

The chain uses TRBV11-2 and TRBJ1-4; D not resolved. The CDR3 spans 14 residues. Germline CDR1 and CDR2: SGHAT and FQNNGV. The V and J ends lost 4 bases and 8 bases respectively, with 14 bases between them. The CDR3 spells CASSSTRVAEKLFF. The CDR3 DNA sequence: TGTGCCAGCAGCTCTACTAGGGTGGCCGAAAAACTGTTTTTT.

This clonotype was picked up many times. The chain uses TRBV29-1 and TRBJ1-5, with TRBD1 identical over 8 bases. The junction had 4 bases not matched to a gene; V was cut back by 6 bases and J by 0 bases. CDR3 length: 14 residues. The V gene's germline CDR1 is SQVTM and CDR2 ANQGSEA. DNA of the CDR3: TGCAGCGTGTGGACAGGGAATAGCAATCAGCCCCAGCATTTT. Amino acid sequence: CSVWTGNSNQPQHF.

This chain connects TRBV15 to TRBJ2-7; 9 bases fit TRBD1. The CDR3 consists of 15 residues. V lost 1 base to trimming and J lost 4 bases; unmatched junction nucleotides: 5. In germline, CDR1 is LNHNV, CDR2 YYDKDF (reference sequence). The CDR3 nucleotides are TGTGCCACCAGCAGAGGAGTGACAGGGGGGTACGAGCAGTACTTC. It is translated as CATSRGVTGGYEQYF.

Notes on this clonotype: This likely comes from a read error, as the CDR3 has no conserved phenylalanine or tryptophan at its end. The chain couples TRBV6-1 to TRBJ2-3; 7 bases are a match to TRBD2. The junction had 7 bases not matched to a gene; V was cut back by 7 bases and J by 0 bases. The CDR3 runs to 15 residues. CDR1 is MNHNS and CDR2 is SASEGT in the germline V gene. The CDR3 sequence is CASNGLVASTDTQYI. DNA for the CDR3: TGTGCCAGCAACGGACTAGTCGCTAGCACAGATACGCAGTATATT.

The V and J genes are TRBV19 and TRBJ1-5, with D possibly TRBD1 on 6 matching bases. The V end lost 4 bases, the J end lost 3 bases, and 10 bases lay between the germline ends. CDR1 and CDR2 from the germline V gene are LNHDA and SQIVND (reference sequence). The CDR3 has 14 amino acids. CDR3 protein: CASSTDSSNQPQHF. The CDR3 nucleotides are TGTGCCAGTAGTACGGACAGTTCCAATCAGCCCCAGCATTTT.